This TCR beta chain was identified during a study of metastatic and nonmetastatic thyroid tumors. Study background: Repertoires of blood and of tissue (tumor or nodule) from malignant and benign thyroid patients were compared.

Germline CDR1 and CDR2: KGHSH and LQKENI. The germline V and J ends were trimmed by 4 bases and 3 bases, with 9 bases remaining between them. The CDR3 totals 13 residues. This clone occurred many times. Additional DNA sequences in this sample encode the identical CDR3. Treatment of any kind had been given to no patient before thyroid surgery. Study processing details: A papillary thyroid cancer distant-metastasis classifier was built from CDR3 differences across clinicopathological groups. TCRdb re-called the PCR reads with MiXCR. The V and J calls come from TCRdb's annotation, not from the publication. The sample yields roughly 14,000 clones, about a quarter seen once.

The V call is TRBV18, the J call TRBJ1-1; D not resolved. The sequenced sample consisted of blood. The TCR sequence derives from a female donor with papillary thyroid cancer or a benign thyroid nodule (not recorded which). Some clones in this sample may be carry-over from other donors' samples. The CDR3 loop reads CASSLYRDTEAFF. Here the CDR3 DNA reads TGTGCCAGCTCACTTTACCGGGACACTGAAGCTTTCTTT.